A single TCR beta chain is shown here with its context. This sample is part of a study of CD8 T cells in Susac syndrome. The multiple sclerosis controls, all treatment-naive patients, had relapsing-remitting disease that was stable or active. Negative isolation was used for CD8+ and CD4+ T cells and FACS enrichment for TEMRA cells. RNA was extracted with the RNeasy kit, and a quantity of roughly 0.45 to 1 ug was reverse transcribed using random hexamers. Amplification of TCR beta CDR3 by immunoSEQ multiplex PCR spanned 54 Vbeta and 13 Jbeta. MiXCR, run by TCRdb on the immunoSEQ multiplex PCR reads, gives a single entry per CDR3 protein. The sample contains around 220,000 distinct CDR3 sequences, 90% to 95% of which appear only once. CDR1 and CDR2 from the germline V gene are SGHTS and YDEGEE. The V end was cut by 2 bases, the J end by 1 base, with 9 bases between. The CDR3 covers 14 residues.

V and J are TRBV5-8 and TRBJ1-1; D remains ambiguous. The sequencing sample was made of CD8+ T cells from PBMCs. The receptor was isolated from a human donor with multiple sclerosis. The CDR3 DNA sequence: TGTGCCAGCAGCTTCTCGAGGACGAACACTGAAGCTTTCTTT. Its translation: CASSFSRTNTEAFF.